The 18 T cell receptor beta chains listed next were all sequenced from one sample in a study of OX40 agonist ivuxolimab in advanced cancers. Receptor libraries were prepared by the immunoSEQ multiplex PCR assay. TCRdb provides this immuneACCESS table in a form limited to in-frame rearrangements. Some clones are lacking; in checked studies, under half of them reflect an unresolved V gene, and why the rest are absent is not known. Counted in this sample were approximately 28,000 clones; approximately 88% of them appeared once. The ten largest account for 15% to 20% of the sample. The material was CD4+ or CD8+ T cells sorted from blood, obtained in a trial of the OX40 agonist ivuxolimab. The receptors shown here come from an adult with an advanced solid tumor such as melanoma, head and neck, liver or kidney cancer.

V and J are TRBV18 and TRBJ2-1; 7 bases align to TRBD1. The V and J ends lost 0 bases and 10 bases, in that order; junction bases with no gene match: 6. There are 14 residues in the CDR3. Germline CDR1 is KGHSH and CDR2 is LQKENI. CDR3 sequence (DNA): TGTGCCAGCTCACCACCGGGACAGATCATCGAGCAGTTCTTC. Amino acids: CASSPPGQIIEQFF.

This chain links TRBV11-2 with TRBJ2-5; TRBD2 agrees at 9 bases. The J call is uncertain, as TRBJ2-7 better fits the DNA end. The CDR3 is 19 amino acids. Germline-derived CDR1 and CDR2 are SGHAT and FQNNGV. CDR3 bases: TGTGCCAGCAGCTTATTCCTATACCCCCTAGCGGGAAGGGGCAACGAGCAGTACTTC. This translates into CASSLFLYPLAGRGNEQYF.

The rearrangement uses TRBV25-1 and TRBJ2-2; D gene uncertain. The germline V and J ends were trimmed by 6 bases and 1 base, with 12 bases remaining between them. The CDR3 is 15 residues long. Germline V CDR1 and CDR2: MGHDK, SYGVNS. CDR3 sequence: CASSRETENTGELFF. The DNA of the CDR3 is TGTGCCAGCAGCCGTGAGACGGAGAACACCGGGGAGCTGTTTTTT.

The chain couples TRBV6-1 to TRBJ2-7; TRBD1 aligns across 7 bases. Germline V lookup: CDR1 MNHNS, CDR2 SASEGT. The V gene end was trimmed by 6 bases and the J gene end by 5 bases; junction bases not matched to a gene: 13. The CDR3 loop spans 15 amino acids. The CDR3 DNA sequence: TGTGCCAGCAGCCCCGAACCGACAGGGCTCGACGAGCAGTACTTC. It codes for CASSPEPTGLDEQYF.

The chain recombines TRBV5-6 with TRBJ1-4; 7 positions match TRBD1. Germline V gives CDR1 SGHDT, CDR2 YYEEEE. The CDR3 extends over 17 amino acids. V lost 1 base to trimming and J lost 2 bases; unmatched junction nucleotides: 8. The CDR3 DNA sequence: TGTGCCAGCAGCTTGCTGGCAGGGGGTGGCACTAATGAAAAACTGTTTTTT. Protein product: CASSLLAGGGTNEKLFF.

This clone was recorded only once. The genes are TRBV19 and TRBJ2-1; D is perhaps TRBD1 (6 bases). The germline V gene has CDR1 LNHDA and CDR2 SQIVND (reference sequence). Trimming took off 3 bases at V and 6 bases at J, with 12 bases between the two ends. The CDR3 is 14 residues long. CDR3 sequence (DNA): TGTGCCAGTAGTATGGGGCAGGGGACCAATGAGCAGTTCTTC. It is translated as CASSMGQGTNEQFF. Complete variable domain (other parts from reference TRBV19 and TRBJ2-1): DGGITQSPKYLFRKEGQNVTLSCEQNLNHDAMYWYRQDPGQGLRLIYYSQIVNDFQKGDIAEGYSVSREKKESFPLTVTSAQKNPTAFYLCASSMGQGTNEQFFGPGTRLTVL.

The V call is TRBV28, the J call TRBJ2-2, with D unclear. The CDR3 loop spans 18 amino acids. V lost 6 bases and J lost 1, with 21 bases in between. Germline CDR1 and CDR2: MDHEN and SYDVKM. The CDR3 coding sequence is TGTGCCAGCAGCCCCTCGCCACGAAAGGACGGGAACACCGGGGAGCTGTTTTTT. This sequence encodes CASSPSPRKDGNTGELFF.

This CDR3 is CASSSRVRKNIQYF. Written as DNA, the CDR3 is TGTGCCAGCAGTTCCAGGGTTCGGAAAAACATTCAGTACTTC. The rearrangement joins TRBV28 to TRBJ2-4; a weak D match, TRBD1 (5 bases). Trimming cost V 4 bases and J 4 bases, with 11 bases left between them. The CDR3 runs to 14 residues. Looked up from germline, CDR1 is MDHEN and CDR2 is SYDVKM. The variable domain in full, with the rest retrieved from reference TRBV28 and TRBJ2-4, is DVKVTQSSRYLVKRTGEKVFLECVQDMDHENMFWYRQDPGLGLRLIYFSYDVKMKEKGDIPEGYSVSREKKERFSLILESASTNQTSMYLCASSSRVRKNIQYFGAGTRLSVL.

The chain is built from TRBV6-7 and TRBJ2-3; 9 bases are a match to TRBD1. TRBV6-7 falls under the ORF class, with uncertain function. This CDR3 comprises 14 residues. V was clipped by 5 bases and J by 4 bases; unmatched bases: 4. CDR3 amino acids: CASSDGQGSDTQYF. In DNA, the CDR3 is TGTGCCAGCAGTGATGGACAGGGGTCAGATACGCAGTATTTT.

The rearrangement joins TRBV27 to TRBJ1-1, with 10 positions matching TRBD1. This CDR3 is 14 amino acids long. Looked up from germline, CDR1 is MNHEY and CDR2 is SMNVEV (reference sequence). The V and J ends lost 3 bases and 6 bases, in that order; junction bases with no gene match: 4. CDR3 DNA: TGTGCCAGCAGTTTCGGGACAGGGGCCGCTGAAGCTTTCTTT. Its protein product is CASSFGTGAAEAFF.

This clone occurred once. The rearrangement uses TRBV7-9 and TRBJ2-1; D perhaps matches TRBD2 (5 bases). V was clipped by 1 base and J by 3 bases, with 7 bases between them. The CDR3 sequence is 14 residues long. Per the germline V gene, CDR1 is SEHNR and CDR2 is FQNEAQ (reference sequence). CDR3 sequence reads: CASSLEDFYNEQFF. CDR3 nucleotide sequence: TGTGCCAGCAGCTTAGAGGACTTCTACAATGAGCAGTTCTTC.

This clone is medium-sized. This sequence joins TRBV5-4 and TRBJ2-7; D is undetermined. V lost 2 bases, J lost 1 base, and 7 bases lay in between. The CDR3 is 13 amino acids. From germline, CDR1 is SGHNT and CDR2 YYREEE (reference sequence). CDR3 amino acids: CASSFIGSYEQYF. The CDR3 nucleotides are TGTGCCAGCAGCTTCATAGGTTCCTACGAGCAGTACTTC.

This chain links TRBV4-2 with TRBJ2-7, with D possibly being TRBD1 (6 bases). This CDR3 is 14 amino acids long. Looked up from germline, CDR1 is LGHNA and CDR2 is YNFKEQ. V lost 0 bases and J 3 bases, leaving 9 bases between the germline ends. The CDR3 nucleotides are TGTGCCAGCAGCCAAGAAAGGGACATCTACGAGCAGTACTTC. Protein: CASSQERDIYEQYF.

This chain joins TRBV2 and TRBJ2-7; D is unclear. The ends were cut back, 7 bases at V and 4 bases at J, with 14 bases in the middle. Germline CDR1 is SNHLY and CDR2 is FYNNEI. The CDR3 sequence is 13 residues long. The CDR3 bases are TGTGCCAGCACCTCGGTCCCCTTATACGAGCAGTACTTC. This encodes CASTSVPLYEQYF.

This chain uses TRBV28 with TRBJ1-5; D is possibly TRBD1 (6 bases). Germline values: CDR1 MDHEN, CDR2 SYDVKM. V was cut by 3 bases and J by 6 bases, with 9 bases left in between. The CDR3 has 13 amino acids. The CDR3 nucleotides read TGTGCCAGCAGTTTTACAGGGAGTCAGCCCCAGCATTTT. Its protein product is CASSFTGSQPQHF.

This clone was counted once. This CDR3 is also generated by other DNA sequences in the sample. The V and J genes are TRBV29-1 and TRBJ1-1; no clear D. The ends were cut back, 2 bases at V and 0 bases at J, with 13 bases in the middle. Germline CDR1 is SQVTM and CDR2 is ANQGSEA. The CDR3 contains 15 residues. Written as DNA, the CDR3 is TGCAGCGTTGAAACGGTTATGTCCCTGAACACTGAAGCTTTCTTT. It is translated as CSVETVMSLNTEAFF.

CDR3: CASSWTGVYEQYF. The CDR3 DNA reads TGTGCCAGCAGTTGGACAGGGGTCTACGAGCAGTACTTC. The V gene is TRBV27, the J gene TRBJ2-7, with TRBD1 identical over 9 bases. This CDR3 has 13 residues. Germline CDR1 reads MNHEY; CDR2 reads SMNVEV (reference sequence). The ends lost 4 bases at V and 3 bases at J; junction bases unmatched: 1.

The genes are TRBV6-5 and TRBJ2-1, with D possibly called TRBD1 or TRBD2 (5 bases each). CDR3 size: 15 residues. Germline V gene data show CDR1 as MNHEY and CDR2 as SVGAGI. The V and J ends lost 2 bases and 8 bases respectively, with 16 bases between them. The CDR3 here is CASSYEGSGRDEQFF. The CDR3 DNA is TGTGCCAGCAGTTACGAGGGGAGTGGGAGAGATGAGCAGTTCTTC.